This T cell receptor (beta chain) originates from a study of blood T cells in healthy people across ages. There are 13 residues in the CDR3. With 8 bases removed from V and 3 bases from J, the gap between germline ends came to 14 bases. The V gene's germline CDR1 is MGHRA and CDR2 YSYEKL. The authors ran a second PCR of about 6 to 11 cycles using a sample-barcoded 5' primer and a J-beta primer mix. TCRdb re-analysed the 5' RACE reads in MiXCR, keeping a single row per CDR3 protein. The sample consists of 550,000 to 650,000 distinct CDR3 sequences, around 27% of them appearing once. This same sample was also taken into another study, of T cells of mothers and their children.

The sequenced sample consisted of blood. The clonotype originates from a boy aged 2-15 years in good health. The gene calls are TRBV4-1 and TRBJ2-7, with a possible D match to TRBD1 (5 bases). The CDR3 DNA follows: TGCGCCAGCCAGGGTACAACTGGCTACGAGCAGTACTTC. Translated: CASQGTTGYEQYF.